There are a few counts of the clone carrying this T cell receptor beta chain. The antigen is undetermined. CD45RO/CCR7/CD25/CD127/CD95/CD27 separated CD4+ naive, central memory, regulatory and stem cell-like memory cells by sorting. This specimen belongs to a study of beta chain features in type 1 diabetes. Of the isolated RNA, all was reverse transcribed, and so the sequenced material was expressed TCRB transcripts. The table came from immunoSEQ multiplex PCR; TCRdb's copy has only in-frame clones and leaves some out. The sample includes about 240,000 clones, more than 11% seen only once; the top ten take approximately 0.018%. V was pared by 1 base and J by 5 bases, with 15 bases between. The CDR3 contains 16 residues. CDR1 and CDR2 (germline): LGHNA, YNFKEQ. Study-wide points: Type 1 diabetes patients showed fewer insertions and more deletions at VDJ junctions. Among patients with Type 1 diabetes, TCRB CDR3s were moderately but significantly shorter in every one of the four CD4+ subsets.

The origin of this receptor is a man younger than 40 with type 1 diabetes. V and J are TRBV4-2 and TRBJ1-5; possible D gene TRBD1, 6 bases. Sequencing input: naive CD4+ T cells from blood. The CDR3 sequence: CASSQGGQGADQPQHF. In nucleotides, the CDR3 is TGTGCCAGCAGCCAAGGGGGGCAGGGCGCAGATCAGCCCCAGCATTTT.